This entry is about one T cell receptor beta chain. The sample is drawn from a study of T cell changes during pregnancy in multiple sclerosis. Repertoires were generated with immunoSEQ multiplex PCR, while TCRdb's copy carries only in-frame clones and drops some. Altogether under 60,000 clones are present, about 90% being singletons, with the ten largest covering approximately 0.6%. The CDR3 spans 13 residues. Trimming took 5 bases from V and 7 from J; bases not matched to a gene: 4. The germline gives CDR1 SGHTA, CDR2 FQGTGA. This sequence originates from a female donor with multiple sclerosis, enrolled in a pregnancy study. This rearrangement joins TRBV7-3 to TRBJ1-5, with 8 bases matching TRBD1. The sequences come from CD4+ T cells from peripheral blood mononuclear cells, collected after pregnancy. The CDR3 sequence: CASSPDRGQPQHF. The DNA of the CDR3 is TGTGCCAGCAGCCCTGACAGGGGCCAGCCCCAGCATTTT.